A selection of T cell receptor beta chains follows, all from one sample in a study of blood T cells in healthy people across ages. MiXCR was run by TCRdb on the 5' RACE reads, yielding one entry per CDR3 protein. Among about 640,000 distinct CDR3 sequences, under 65% were seen once, and the ten largest hold 30% to 45%. Input material: blood. All receptors derive from a man aged 55 to 70 in good health. The CDR3 runs from the conserved cysteine through the conserved F or W. D genes are given only for firm matches. Rows give clone size only sometimes, using once, few, many, or a class for an expanded clone.

J | size | D | V | DNA | CDR3
TRBJ1-2 | few | . | TRBV10-3 | TGTGCCATCACCAATGGACAGAACTATGGCTACACCTTC | CAITNGQNYGYTF
TRBJ1-6 | . | . | TRBV15 | TGTGCCACCAGCAGAGCAGGGAGGGATTCACCCCTCCACTTT | CATSRAGRDSPLHF
TRBJ2-5 | few | TRBD2 | TRBV11-2 | TGTGCCAGCAGCTTACTAGCGGGGACCGGGGTAGAGACCCAGTACTTC | CASSLLAGTGVETQYF
TRBJ2-5 | . | . | TRBV15 | TGTGCCACCAGCAGAGCTGCGGCGGAGACCCAGTACTTC | CATSRAAAETQYF
TRBJ2-7 | . | . | TRBV14 | TGTGCCAGCAGCCAAGATCTCCCGCCCGGCGAGCAGTACTTC | CASSQDLPPGEQYF
TRBJ1-2 | . | . | TRBV11-2 | TGTGTCAGCAGCCCCCCGTGGGGTCGGGGGGACTATGGCTACACCTTC | CVSSPPWGRGDYGYTF
TRBJ2-5 | . | TRBD2 | TRBV7-9 | TGTGCCAGCAGCTCCGGGACTAGCGGCCAAGAGACCCAGTACTTC | CASSSGTSGQETQYF
TRBJ2-6 | . | . | TRBV27 | TGTGCCAGCAGTAAGGGGCCTGGGGCCAACGTCCTGACTTTC | CASSKGPGANVLTF
TRBJ2-7 | . | . | TRBV4-2 | TGTGCCAGCAGCCAACTAGCGCGGTACGAGCAGTACTTC | CASSQLARYEQYF
TRBJ2-1 | few | . | TRBV5-1 | TGTGCCAGCAGCTTAGGCCCAGACAATGAGCAGTTCTTC | CASSLGPDNEQFF
TRBJ1-4 | . | . | TRBV12-3/TRBV12-4 | TGTGCCAGCAGCCGTCTAACAGCTGAAAAACTGTTTTTT | CASSRLTAEKLFF
TRBJ2-5 | many | . | TRBV7-9 | TGTGCCAGCAGTACCAAAGAGACCCAGTACTTC | CASSTKETQYF
TRBJ2-1 | . | TRBD1 | TRBV20-1 | TGCAGTGCAACCCCAGGACAGGGTGGTGCGGAGCAGTTCTTC | CSATPGQGGAEQFF
TRBJ2-5 | once | TRBD1 | TRBV11-2 | TGTGCCAGCAGCTGGACAGGGGCGCCGTACCAAGAGACCCAGTACTTC | CASSWTGAPYQETQYF
TRBJ2-3 | . | . | TRBV3-1 | TGTGCCAGCAGCCATCGCGGCCAAGCAACAGATACGCAGTATTTT | CASSHRGQATDTQYF
TRBJ2-5 | . | TRBD1 | TRBV28 | TGTGCCAGCAGCCCCGCCTCCTGGGACAGGGGTCAGACCCAGTACTTC | CASSPASWDRGQTQYF
TRBJ1-1 | . | . | TRBV25-1 | TGTGCCAGCAGTGCACGAGGGTTGGGCACTGAAGCTTTCTTT | CASSARGLGTEAFF
TRBJ2-1 | . | TRBD2 | TRBV20-1 | TGCAGTGCTCACTTACCCCTCGCGGGGGGATACAATGAGCAGTTCTTC | CSAHLPLAGGYNEQFF
TRBJ1-4 | . | . | TRBV2 | TGTGCCAGCAGTGGGCAGCTACATGAAAAACTGTTTTTT | CASSGQLHEKLFF
TRBJ1-5 | . | . | TRBV20-1 | TGCAGTGCTTTTTACGATAGCAATCAGCCCCAGCATTTT | CSAFYDSNQPQHF
TRBJ2-1 | . | TRBD2 | TRBV25-1 | TGTGCCAGCAGTGATCCGACTAGCGGGGGCCTTGAGCAGTTCTTC | CASSDPTSGGLEQFF
TRBJ2-5 | few | . | TRBV6-1 | TGTGCCAGCAGTGAACTTGAGGCCGAGACCCAGTACTTC | CASSELEAETQYF
TRBJ2-5 | . | TRBD1 | TRBV12-3/TRBV12-4 | TGTGCCAGCACCCGAGACAGGGGGCAGGAGACCCAGTACTTC | CASTRDRGQETQYF
TRBJ2-7 | . | . | TRBV4-2 | TGTGCCAGCAGCCCCCGAGGGGACCCGCTAAGCACCCAGTACTTC | CASSPRGDPLSTQYF
TRBJ1-1 | . | . | TRBV7-2 | TGTGCCAGCAGTTTGGGGGGGGGGAGGGGGAACACTGAAGCTTTCTTT | CASSLGGGRGNTEAFF
TRBJ2-2 | . | . | TRBV6-1 | TGCGCCAGCAGGGACCCGGGGGGACACCCGAACACCGGGGAGCTGTTTTTT | CASRDPGGHPNTGELFF
TRBJ2-3 | . | TRBD2 | TRBV7-8 | TGTGCCAGCAGCTTAGGAAGCGGGAGGTCGCAGTATTTT | CASSLGSGRSQYF
TRBJ2-3 | . | TRBD1 | TRBV5-1 | TGCGCCAGCCGCCCCACGGGGACAGGGGGAAATACGCAGTATTTT | CASRPTGTGGNTQYF
TRBJ1-2 | . | . | TRBV4-2 | TGTGCCAGCAGCCAAGACGTACCCGTCGGCCCACTTAATAACTATGGCTACACCTTC | CASSQDVPVGPLNNYGYTF
TRBJ1-2 | . | . | TRBV20-1 | TGCAGCGCCAGGACTTACTATGGCTACACCTTC | CSARTYYGYTF
TRBJ2-5 | few | . | TRBV28 | TGTGCCAGCAGTTTCTCGCTACAAGAGACCCAGTACTTC | CASSFSLQETQYF
TRBJ2-5 | once | . | TRBV29-1 | TGCAGCGTTCGACCCCTCGGTGGGGGGTACCAAGAGACCCAGTACTTC | CSVRPLGGGYQETQYF
TRBJ2-5 | . | . | TRBV29-1 | TGCAGCGTTGAAGCGGCCGGACAAGAGACCCAGTACTTC | CSVEAAGQETQYF
TRBJ1-2 | once | . | TRBV3-1 | TGTGCCAGCAGCCAAGGAGGCGCCACTGGCTACACCTTC | CASSQGGATGYTF
TRBJ2-4 | . | . | TRBV20-1 | TGCAGTGCTAGAGGTTATGGTCTAGCCAAAAACATTCAGTACTTC | CSARGYGLAKNIQYF
TRBJ2-5 | few | . | TRBV29-1 | TGCAGCGTTGTTGGGCAACTCCAAGAGACCCAGTACTTC | CSVVGQLQETQYF